These T cell receptor beta chains were read from a single sample in a study of T cell responses to AZD1222 COVID-19 vaccine. Data came from immunoSEQ multiplex PCR; TCRdb stores just in-frame clones and leaves some out. The sample consists of 90,000 to 110,000 clones, 70% to 90% of them appearing once. The input for sequencing was peripheral blood, taken on day 0 of AZD1222 vaccination. The receptors derive from an adult in good health. Each CDR3 is given with its conserved first and last residue. D genes are given only for firm matches. Clone size, where shown, is once, few, many, or a class for clones that have expanded.

J gene: TRBJ1-6
D gene: -
V gene: TRBV5-1
clone size: few
CDR3 DNA: TGCGCCAGCAGCCAGGATAGGAGCTATAATTCACCCCTCCACTTT
CDR3 protein: CASSQDRSYNSPLHF

J gene: TRBJ1-2
D gene: TRBD1
V gene: TRBV5-1
clone size: -
CDR3 DNA: TGCGCCAGCAGCTTGTCTGGGACAGCCTATGGCTACACCTTC
CDR3 protein: CASSLSGTAYGYTF

J gene: TRBJ1-6
D gene: -
V gene: TRBV11-2
clone size: -
CDR3 DNA: TGTGCCAGCAGCCTAATACTGCTCGGGGGTAATTCACCCCTCCACTTT
CDR3 protein: CASSLILLGGNSPLHF

J gene: TRBJ2-2
D gene: -
V gene: TRBV2
clone size: -
CDR3 DNA: TGTGCCAGCAGTGAAGCGCTTCAGAGGGCCGGGGAGCTGTTTTTT
CDR3 protein: CASSEALQRAGELFF

J gene: TRBJ1-2
D gene: -
V gene: TRBV3-1/TRBV3-2
clone size: -
CDR3 DNA: TGTGCCAGCAGCCCTTCAGGTCCCTCTTTTGGCTACACCTTC
CDR3 protein: CASSPSGPSFGYTF

J gene: TRBJ2-2
D gene: TRBD2
V gene: TRBV19
clone size: -
CDR3 DNA: TGTGCCAGTAGTACCAAACTAGCGACTAACACCGGGGAGCTGTTTTTT
CDR3 protein: CASSTKLATNTGELFF

J gene: TRBJ1-6
D gene: TRBD1
V gene: TRBV19
clone size: -
CDR3 DNA: TGTGCCAGTAGTACACCCATACAGGGGACAGGCGGGAATTCACCCCTCCACTTT
CDR3 protein: CASSTPIQGTGGNSPLHF

J gene: TRBJ1-2
D gene: -
V gene: TRBV3-1/TRBV3-2
clone size: -
CDR3 DNA: TGTGCCAGCAGCCCCTATAGAGGCAGAAACTATGGCTACACCTTC
CDR3 protein: CASSPYRGRNYGYTF

J gene: TRBJ2-2
D gene: TRBD1
V gene: TRBV6-6
clone size: -
CDR3 DNA: TGTGCCAGCAGTTGGGGACAGGGGGCCGGGGAGCTGTTTTTT
CDR3 protein: CASSWGQGAGELFF

J gene: TRBJ1-2
D gene: TRBD1
V gene: TRBV5-6
clone size: -
CDR3 DNA: TGTGCCAGCAGCTCCACCGGGACAGATTATGGCTACACCTTC
CDR3 protein: CASSSTGTDYGYTF

J gene: TRBJ1-1
D gene: -
V gene: TRBV18
clone size: once
CDR3 DNA: TGTGCCAGCTCACCTCGCAGGGGCACTGAAGCTTTCTTT
CDR3 protein: CASSPRRGTEAFF

J gene: TRBJ1-2
D gene: -
V gene: TRBV10-3
clone size: -
CDR3 DNA: TGTGCCATCAGTTCGGCGGCGGGCTATGGCTACACCTTC
CDR3 protein: CAISSAAGYGYTF

J gene: TRBJ1-5
D gene: -
V gene: TRBV4-2
clone size: -
CDR3 DNA: TGTGCCAGCAGCCAAGATGAGATGGTTCAGCCCCAGCATTTT
CDR3 protein: CASSQDEMVQPQHF

J gene: TRBJ1-2
D gene: -
V gene: TRBV2
clone size: -
CDR3 DNA: TGTGCCAGCAATTCGCTCCAGGGGCGGGAAGGTGGCTACACCTTC
CDR3 protein: CASNSLQGREGGYTF

J gene: TRBJ1-1
D gene: TRBD1
V gene: TRBV30
clone size: -
CDR3 DNA: TGTGCCTGGAGTGTAACGGGACAGGGTCGCCCAGCTTTCTTT
CDR3 protein: CAWSVTGQGRPAFF

J gene: TRBJ2-6
D gene: -
V gene: TRBV6-1
clone size: -
CDR3 DNA: TGTGCCAGCAGTGAAGTCAGGGCGGGGGCCAACGTCCTGACTTTC
CDR3 protein: CASSEVRAGANVLTF

J gene: TRBJ2-5
D gene: TRBD2
V gene: TRBV11-2
clone size: -
CDR3 DNA: TGTGCCAGCAGCCCCCTCGGGGGGATAGAGACCCAGTACTTC
CDR3 protein: CASSPLGGIETQYF

J gene: TRBJ2-1
D gene: -
V gene: TRBV19
clone size: -
CDR3 DNA: TGTGCCAGTAGCCCTATGACAGGGAGGGGGTCCTACAATGAGCAGTTCTTC
CDR3 protein: CASSPMTGRGSYNEQFF

J gene: TRBJ1-2
D gene: -
V gene: TRBV7-2
clone size: few
CDR3 DNA: TGTGCCAGCAGCATGGGGTTAGGGGGGGCGCTTAGCGCTAACTATGGCTACACCTTC
CDR3 protein: CASSMGLGGALSANYGYTF

J gene: TRBJ2-5
D gene: TRBD2
V gene: TRBV18
clone size: -
CDR3 DNA: TGTGCCAGCTCACCACCTGGGGGACTACTGATCGAGACCCAGTACTTC
CDR3 protein: CASSPPGGLLIETQYF

J gene: TRBJ1-1
D gene: TRBD1
V gene: TRBV10-3
clone size: -
CDR3 DNA: TGTGCCATCACTACCGGACAGGGACCTGAAGCTTTCTTT
CDR3 protein: CAITTGQGPEAFF

J gene: TRBJ2-5
D gene: TRBD2
V gene: TRBV7-9
clone size: -
CDR3 DNA: TGTGCCAGCAGCAGGGGGACTAGCGGGCCCCAGTACTTC
CDR3 protein: CASSRGTSGPQYF

J gene: TRBJ1-5
D gene: -
V gene: TRBV27
clone size: -
CDR3 DNA: TGTGCCAGCAGTTTATCCATGACAGCCCGCCAGCCCCAGCATTTT
CDR3 protein: CASSLSMTARQPQHF

J gene: TRBJ2-5
D gene: -
V gene: TRBV9
clone size: -
CDR3 DNA: TGTGCCAGCAGCGTAGGGGTGGGACTGGACCAAGAGACCCAGTACTTC
CDR3 protein: CASSVGVGLDQETQYF

J gene: TRBJ2-5
D gene: -
V gene: TRBV7-8
clone size: -
CDR3 DNA: TGTGCCAGCAGCTCGCGAACAGGGACATACCAAGAGACCCAGTACTTC
CDR3 protein: CASSSRTGTYQETQYF

J gene: TRBJ2-1
D gene: TRBD2
V gene: TRBV5-1
clone size: -
CDR3 DNA: TGCGCCAGCAGCGGTAGACTAGCGGAGAGGGATGAGCAGTTCTTC
CDR3 protein: CASSGRLAERDEQFF

J gene: TRBJ1-1
D gene: -
V gene: TRBV28
clone size: once
CDR3 DNA: TGTGCCAGCAGTTTGAGGACCATGAACACTGAAGCTTTCTTT
CDR3 protein: CASSLRTMNTEAFF

J gene: TRBJ1-1
D gene: -
V gene: TRBV5-1
clone size: -
CDR3 DNA: TGCGCCAGCAGCTTGGCCCTGGACCTGAACACTGAAGCTTTCTTT
CDR3 protein: CASSLALDLNTEAFF

J gene: TRBJ2-7
D gene: -
V gene: TRBV14
clone size: -
CDR3 DNA: TGTGCCAGCAGCCGCTTTAGGGGGTACGAGCAGTACTTC
CDR3 protein: CASSRFRGYEQYF

J gene: TRBJ2-5
D gene: TRBD2
V gene: TRBV24-1
clone size: -
CDR3 DNA: TGTGCCACCAGTGCCCAAAGTCAGGGTGCGGGAGAGAGGGAGACCCAGTACTTC
CDR3 protein: CATSAQSQGAGERETQYF

J gene: TRBJ2-1
D gene: TRBD2
V gene: TRBV16
clone size: -
CDR3 DNA: TGTGCCAGCAGCCACGCCTCGGGACTAGCGAAAAATGAGCAGTTCTTC
CDR3 protein: CASSHASGLAKNEQFF

J gene: TRBJ1-4
D gene: TRBD1
V gene: TRBV7-6
clone size: -
CDR3 DNA: TGTGCCAGCAGCCAAAGCCTGGGGACAGGGGGAGAAAAACTGTTTTTT
CDR3 protein: CASSQSLGTGGEKLFF

J gene: TRBJ2-1
D gene: -
V gene: TRBV2
clone size: -
CDR3 DNA: TGTGCCAGCAGTGAAGACCGAGGGGCATACAATGAGCAGTTCTTC
CDR3 protein: CASSEDRGAYNEQFF

J gene: TRBJ1-1
D gene: -
V gene: TRBV18
clone size: -
CDR3 DNA: TGTGCCAGCTCATTACAGGGAATGAACACTGAAGCTTTCTTT
CDR3 protein: CASSLQGMNTEAFF

J gene: TRBJ1-1
D gene: -
V gene: TRBV6-2/TRBV6-3
clone size: -
CDR3 DNA: TGTGCCAGCAGTTTAAAAGCTAATTGGATGAACACTGAAGCTTTCTTT
CDR3 protein: CASSLKANWMNTEAFF

J gene: TRBJ2-1
D gene: TRBD1
V gene: TRBV6-5
clone size: -
CDR3 DNA: TGTGCCAGCAGTCCCGGGACAGGGCCCTCCAATGAGCAGTTCTTC
CDR3 protein: CASSPGTGPSNEQFF

J gene: TRBJ2-5
D gene: -
V gene: TRBV11-3
clone size: -
CDR3 DNA: TGTGCCAGCAGCGGCGGCCAGGGCAGCGAGACCCAGTACTTC
CDR3 protein: CASSGGQGSETQYF

J gene: TRBJ1-2
D gene: -
V gene: TRBV2
clone size: -
CDR3 DNA: TGTGCCAGCAAGACTCCTTCTACTGGCTACACCTTC
CDR3 protein: CASKTPSTGYTF

J gene: TRBJ2-5
D gene: TRBD2
V gene: TRBV7-2
clone size: -
CDR3 DNA: TGTGCCAGCAGCTTAGTACTAGCGACAGAGACCCAGTACTTC
CDR3 protein: CASSLVLATETQYF

J gene: TRBJ1-3
D gene: -
V gene: TRBV7-3
clone size: few
CDR3 DNA: TGTGCCAGCAGCTTAAGGGGTCGGCCCTCTGGAAACACCATATATTTT
CDR3 protein: CASSLRGRPSGNTIYF

J gene: TRBJ2-2
D gene: TRBD2
V gene: TRBV3-1/TRBV3-2
clone size: -
CDR3 DNA: TGTGCCAGCAGCCCGGGACTAGGAAACACCGGGGAGCTGTTTTTT
CDR3 protein: CASSPGLGNTGELFF

J gene: TRBJ2-7
D gene: TRBD1
V gene: TRBV30
clone size: -
CDR3 DNA: TGTGCCTGGAGTGCCCCCACAGGGGGCAGTCGGGGTAGCTCCTACGAGCAGTACTTC
CDR3 protein: CAWSAPTGGSRGSSYEQYF

J gene: TRBJ1-1
D gene: -
V gene: TRBV30
clone size: -
CDR3 DNA: TGTGCCTGGAGTTTCGGGCTGAACACTGAAGCTTTCTTT
CDR3 protein: CAWSFGLNTEAFF

J gene: TRBJ1-2
D gene: TRBD1
V gene: TRBV12-3/TRBV12-4
clone size: -
CDR3 DNA: TGTGCCAGCAGTTACGGACAGGGCCATGGCTACACCTTC
CDR3 protein: CASSYGQGHGYTF

J gene: TRBJ1-1
D gene: TRBD1
V gene: TRBV6-6
clone size: -
CDR3 DNA: TGTGCCAGCAGCTTCGACAGGGGTCTAAGGCCTGAAGCTTTCTTT
CDR3 protein: CASSFDRGLRPEAFF

J gene: TRBJ2-5
D gene: TRBD2
V gene: TRBV7-2
clone size: -
CDR3 DNA: TGTGCCAGCAGCACTAGCGGGAGGCGTGGAGAGACCCAGTACTTC
CDR3 protein: CASSTSGRRGETQYF

J gene: TRBJ2-3
D gene: TRBD1
V gene: TRBV5-1
clone size: -
CDR3 DNA: TGCGCCAGCAGCTCGGGACAGGGGGCAAGGACAGATACGCAGTATTTT
CDR3 protein: CASSSGQGARTDTQYF

J gene: TRBJ1-3
D gene: TRBD1
V gene: TRBV9
clone size: once
CDR3 DNA: TGTGCCAGCAGCGTAGATCCGACAGGGGTGTTGCAATCTGGAAACACCATATATTTT
CDR3 protein: CASSVDPTGVLQSGNTIYF

J gene: TRBJ1-5
D gene: -
V gene: TRBV27
clone size: -
CDR3 DNA: TGTGCCAGCAGTTTAATGAGCAATCAGCCCCAGCATTTT
CDR3 protein: CASSLMSNQPQHF

J gene: TRBJ1-3
D gene: -
V gene: TRBV28
clone size: -
CDR3 DNA: TGTGCCAGCAGCCCACAGGGTTATGGGTCTGGAAACACCATATATTTT
CDR3 protein: CASSPQGYGSGNTIYF

J gene: TRBJ2-2
D gene: TRBD1
V gene: TRBV7-3
clone size: -
CDR3 DNA: TGTGCCAGCAGCCCAGCCGCCCCCGGGACAGGTGGGAGCGGGGAGCTGTTTTTT
CDR3 protein: CASSPAAPGTGGSGELFF

J gene: TRBJ1-6
D gene: -
V gene: TRBV3-1/TRBV3-2
clone size: -
CDR3 DNA: TGTGCCAGCAGCCAAGGCGGGAGAAATTCACCCCTCCACTTT
CDR3 protein: CASSQGGRNSPLHF

J gene: TRBJ2-1
D gene: TRBD2
V gene: TRBV5-1
clone size: -
CDR3 DNA: TGCGCCAGCAGCTTGGGACTAGCGATCCAACCCTTCTTC
CDR3 protein: CASSLGLAIQPFF